The TCR beta chain described here comes from a study of post-analysis software for immune sequencing data. Study outcomes and limitations: About 5 TRBV segments appeared more often in patients than in controls, and TRBV5-6, TRBV5-1 and TRBV20-1 were among these. Multiple sclerosis patients had significantly lower normalized Chao1 diversity than controls.

This clonotype was seen many times. Its antigen is as yet unknown. Included in the TCR beta cDNA libraries were unique molecular identifiers. TCRdb re-called the PCR reads with MiXCR, one entry per CDR3 protein. Found here are about 180,000 distinct CDR3 sequences, approximately 31% of them singletons; the top ten hold 1.5%. Trimming left V 6 bases short and J 6 bases short, with 15 bases between. The CDR3 covers 13 residues. Germline CDR1 reads SGHTA; CDR2 reads FQGTGA. The material sequenced was blood. The V call is TRBV7-3, the J call TRBJ2-7; D is perhaps TRBD1 (5 bases). This TCR derives from a girl aged 10-17 years with multiple sclerosis. The CDR3 spells CASRFQGSLEQYF. The CDR3 coding sequence is TGTGCCAGCAGATTCCAGGGATCCCTCGAGCAGTACTTC.